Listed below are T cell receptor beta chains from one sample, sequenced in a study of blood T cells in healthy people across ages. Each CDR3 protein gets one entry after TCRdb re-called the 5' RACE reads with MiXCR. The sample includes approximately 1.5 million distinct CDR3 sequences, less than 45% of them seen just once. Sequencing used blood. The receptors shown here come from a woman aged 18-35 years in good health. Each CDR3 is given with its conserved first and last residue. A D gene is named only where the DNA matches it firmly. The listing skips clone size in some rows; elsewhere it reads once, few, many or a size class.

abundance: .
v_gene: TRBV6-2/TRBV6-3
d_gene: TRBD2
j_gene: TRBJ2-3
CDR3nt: TGTGCCAGCAGCAGACTAGCGGGGGGGCAAGACGGAGATACGCAGTATTTT
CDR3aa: CASSRLAGGQDGDTQYF

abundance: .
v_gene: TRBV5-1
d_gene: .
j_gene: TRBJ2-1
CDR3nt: TGCGCCAGCAGCTTGGTAACGGTTAGTTACAATGAGCAGTTCTTC
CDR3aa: CASSLVTVSYNEQFF

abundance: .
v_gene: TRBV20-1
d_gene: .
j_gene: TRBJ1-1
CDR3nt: TGCAGTGCTAGAGCATCCAGAGGGTACAACACTGAAGCTTTCTTT
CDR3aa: CSARASRGYNTEAFF

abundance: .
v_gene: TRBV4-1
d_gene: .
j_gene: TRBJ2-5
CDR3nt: TGCGCCAGCAGCCAATTGCCCAGAGGGGAAGAGACCCAGTACTTC
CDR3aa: CASSQLPRGEETQYF

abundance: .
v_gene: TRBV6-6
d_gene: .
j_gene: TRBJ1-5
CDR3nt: TGTGCCAGCAGTTTGTACAATAGCAATCAGCCCCAGCATTTT
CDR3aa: CASSLYNSNQPQHF

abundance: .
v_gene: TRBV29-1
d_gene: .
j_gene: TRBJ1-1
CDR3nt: TGCAGCGTTGAAGTTCAGAAGAACACTGAAGCTTTCTTT
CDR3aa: CSVEVQKNTEAFF

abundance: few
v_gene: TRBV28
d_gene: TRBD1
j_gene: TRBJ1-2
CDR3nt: TGTGCCAGCAGTTTAAGCCTCGGGACAGGAGCATACTATGGCTACACCTTC
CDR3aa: CASSLSLGTGAYYGYTF

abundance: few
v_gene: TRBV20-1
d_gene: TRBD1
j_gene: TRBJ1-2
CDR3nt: TGCAGTGCTAGAGTTCCCGGGACAGGGGCTTTCTATGGCTACACCTTC
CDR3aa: CSARVPGTGAFYGYTF

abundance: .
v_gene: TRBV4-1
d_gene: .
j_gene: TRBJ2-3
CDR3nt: TGCGCCAGCAGCCAAGGCAGACGAGCTTGGAGTGCAGATACGCAGTATTTT
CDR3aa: CASSQGRRAWSADTQYF

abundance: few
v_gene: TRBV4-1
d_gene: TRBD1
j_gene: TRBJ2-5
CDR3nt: TGCGCCAGCAGCATTACCGGGACAGGGGGCGGGCTTGGAGAGACCCAGTACTTC
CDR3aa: CASSITGTGGGLGETQYF

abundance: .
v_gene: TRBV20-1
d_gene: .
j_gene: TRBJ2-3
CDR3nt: TGCAGTACTATAATTGGTGCAGGGCAGTATTTT
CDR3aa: CSTIIGAGQYF

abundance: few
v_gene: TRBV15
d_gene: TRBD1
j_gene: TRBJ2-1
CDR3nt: TGTGCCACCAGCCGTAATACAGGGGCCAATGAGCAGTTCTTC
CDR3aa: CATSRNTGANEQFF

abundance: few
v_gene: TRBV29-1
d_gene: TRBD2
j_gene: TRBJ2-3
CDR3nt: TGCAGCGTTGAGAGGCTAGCGGGAGGAGCAGATACGCAGTATTTT
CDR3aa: CSVERLAGGADTQYF

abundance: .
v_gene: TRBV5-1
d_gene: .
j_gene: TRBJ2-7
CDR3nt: TGCGCCAGCAGCTTGGATGGGACCAGGGCCTACGAGCAGTACTTC
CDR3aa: CASSLDGTRAYEQYF

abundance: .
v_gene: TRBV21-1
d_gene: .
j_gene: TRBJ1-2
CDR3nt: TGTGCCAGCAGCGCATGCAACTATGGCTACACCTTC
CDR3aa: CASSACNYGYTF

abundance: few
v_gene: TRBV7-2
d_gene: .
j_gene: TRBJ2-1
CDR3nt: TGTGCCAGCAGCTTAAAGGGTATCTCCTACAATGAGCAGTTCTTC
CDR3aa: CASSLKGISYNEQFF

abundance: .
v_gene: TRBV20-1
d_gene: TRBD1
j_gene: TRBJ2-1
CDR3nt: TGCAGTGCTAGCTCCGGGACAGGGGGCTTTAATGAGCAGTTCTTC
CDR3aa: CSASSGTGGFNEQFF

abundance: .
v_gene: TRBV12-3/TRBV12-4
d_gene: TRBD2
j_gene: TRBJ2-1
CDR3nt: TGTGCCAGCAGCCCACCGGGACTAGCGAATGAGCAGTTCTTC
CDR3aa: CASSPPGLANEQFF

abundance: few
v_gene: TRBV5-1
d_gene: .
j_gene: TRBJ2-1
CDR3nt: TGCGCCAGCAGCTTATCCGGGAGAACAGGTCTAAATGAGCAGTTCTTC
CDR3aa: CASSLSGRTGLNEQFF

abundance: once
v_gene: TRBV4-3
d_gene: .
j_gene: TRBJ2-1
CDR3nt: TGCGCCAGCAGCCGAACAGGGTCCTCGAATGAGCAGTTCTTC
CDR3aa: CASSRTGSSNEQFF

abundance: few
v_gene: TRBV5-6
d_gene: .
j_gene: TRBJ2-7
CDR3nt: TGTGCCAGCAGCACCCTGTGGCCCACCTCCTACAATGAGCAGTACTTC
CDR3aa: CASSTLWPTSYNEQYF

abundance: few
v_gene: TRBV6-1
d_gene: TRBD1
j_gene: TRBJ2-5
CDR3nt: TGTGCCACCGGACAGGGCATGGTCGAGACCCAGTACTTC
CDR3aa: CATGQGMVETQYF

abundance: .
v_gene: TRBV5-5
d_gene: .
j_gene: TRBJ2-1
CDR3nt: TGTGCCAGCAGCTTGTTTGGCGGACTCTCCTACAATGAGCAGTTCTTC
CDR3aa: CASSLFGGLSYNEQFF

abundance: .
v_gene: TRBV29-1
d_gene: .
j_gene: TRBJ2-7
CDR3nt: TGCAGCGTTGATGGACCAAGGGGCGAGCAGTACTTC
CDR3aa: CSVDGPRGEQYF

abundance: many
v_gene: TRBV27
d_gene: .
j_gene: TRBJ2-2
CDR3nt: TGTGCCAGCGGTACCGGGGAGCTGTTTTTT
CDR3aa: CASGTGELFF

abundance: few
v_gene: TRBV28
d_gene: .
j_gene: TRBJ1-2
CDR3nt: TGTGCCAGCAGTCTCCCCAGTGGCTACACCTTC
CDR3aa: CASSLPSGYTF